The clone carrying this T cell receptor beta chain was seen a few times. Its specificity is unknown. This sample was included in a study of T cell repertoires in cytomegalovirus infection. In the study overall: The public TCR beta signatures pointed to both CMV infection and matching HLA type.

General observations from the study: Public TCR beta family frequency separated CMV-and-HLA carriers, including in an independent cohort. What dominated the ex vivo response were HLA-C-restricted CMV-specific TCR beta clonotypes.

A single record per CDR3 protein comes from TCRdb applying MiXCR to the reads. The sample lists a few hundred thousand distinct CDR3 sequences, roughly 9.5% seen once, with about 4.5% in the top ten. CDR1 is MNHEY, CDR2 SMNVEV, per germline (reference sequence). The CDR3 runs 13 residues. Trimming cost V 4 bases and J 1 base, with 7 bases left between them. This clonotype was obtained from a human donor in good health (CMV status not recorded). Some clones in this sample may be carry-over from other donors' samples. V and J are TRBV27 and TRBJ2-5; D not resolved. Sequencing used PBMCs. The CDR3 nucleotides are TGTGCCAGCAGTTCGTGGGTCCAAGAGACCCAGTACTTC. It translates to CASSSWVQETQYF.